Detailed here is one T cell receptor beta chain. Antigen: not known. The record originates from a study of T cells in localized non-small cell lung cancer. Overall study results and limits: Adjacent uninvolved lung had the highest clonality, suggesting focused antigen responses. Appearances in adjacent lung were noted for a median roughly 58 of the top 100 tumor clones. Sequence data derive from only one tumor region, so heterogeneity remains possible.

The V and J ends lost 4 bases and 7 bases, in that order; junction bases with no gene match: 6. This CDR3 comprises 14 residues. CDR1 is SGHVS and CDR2 is FQNEAQ in the germline V gene. Sequencing was performed with immunoSEQ multiplex PCR; in TCRdb, only in-frame clones are kept and a portion is missing. The sample has approximately 41,000 clones; approximately 90% are singletons. The specimen comprised peripheral blood, sampled before any cancer treatment. The chain joins TRBV7-8 to TRBJ1-4, with 7 bases that match TRBD1. The TCR originated in a woman aged 18-49 years with stage III lung adenocarcinoma. The CDR3 is CASSSTGRTEKLFF. The CDR3 DNA sequence: TGTGCCAGCAGCTCGACAGGGAGGACTGAAAAACTGTTTTTT.